This T cell receptor beta chain was sequenced for a study of OX40 agonist ivuxolimab in advanced cancers. This clone was seen only once. The V segment lost 0 bases and the J segment 7 bases; nucleotides outside the gene matches: 9. Germline assignment: CDR1 SGHRS and CDR2 YFSETQ. The CDR3 covers 16 residues. TCRdb's copy holds only in-frame clones and misses some; the assay was immunoSEQ multiplex PCR. This repertoire shows more than 75,000 clones, roughly 80% found once; its top ten account for 6% to 8%. J is TRBJ2-1 and V is TRBV5-1, with TRBD2 matching over 8 bases. This sample comprised CD4+ or CD8+ T cells sorted from blood, obtained in a trial of the OX40 agonist ivuxolimab. The sequence was obtained from an adult with an advanced solid tumor such as melanoma, head and neck, liver or kidney cancer. The CDR3, as DNA: TGCGCCAGCAGCTTGGAACTAGCGGTCGGTGGGAATGAGCAGTTCTTC. The encoded protein is CASSLELAVGGNEQFF.